The clone carrying this TCR beta chain was observed a handful of times. CDR3 length equals 14 residues. The ends were cut back, 4 bases at V and 4 bases at J, with 12 bases in the middle. Germline V gene sequence: CDR1 SGHTA, CDR2 FQGNSA. Some clones are missing from TCRdb's copy, which holds only in-frame ones; the method was immunoSEQ multiplex PCR. This sample has 130,000 or so clones, with 80% to 95% found just once. This sample stems from a study of T cell responses to AZD1222 COVID-19 vaccine. The source is an adult who received the AZD1222 COVID-19 vaccine. V is TRBV7-2 and J is TRBJ2-3, with D maybe TRBD2 (6 bases). Here the sequenced sample was peripheral blood, taken 28 days after the second AZD1222 dose. In DNA form, the CDR3 reads TGTGCCAGCAGCTCCGTAGCGGCTTCAGATACGCAGTATTTT. Protein product: CASSSVAASDTQYF.